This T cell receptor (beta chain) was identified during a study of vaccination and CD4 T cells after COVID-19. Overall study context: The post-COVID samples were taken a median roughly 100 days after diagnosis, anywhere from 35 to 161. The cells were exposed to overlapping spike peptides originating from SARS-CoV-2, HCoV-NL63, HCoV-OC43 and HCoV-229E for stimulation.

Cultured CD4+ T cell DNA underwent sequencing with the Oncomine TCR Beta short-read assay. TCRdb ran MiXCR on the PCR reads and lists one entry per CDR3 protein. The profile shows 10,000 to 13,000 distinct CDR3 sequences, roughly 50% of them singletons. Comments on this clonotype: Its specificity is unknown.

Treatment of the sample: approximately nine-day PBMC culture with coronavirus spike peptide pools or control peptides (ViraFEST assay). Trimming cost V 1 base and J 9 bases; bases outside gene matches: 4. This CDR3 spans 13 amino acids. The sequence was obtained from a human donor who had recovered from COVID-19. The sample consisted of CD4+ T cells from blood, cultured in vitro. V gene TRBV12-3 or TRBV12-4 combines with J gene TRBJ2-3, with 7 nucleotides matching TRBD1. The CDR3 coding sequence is TGTGCCAGCAGTTTAGATAGGACAGGAACGCAGTATTTT. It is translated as CASSLDRTGTQYF.